This TCR beta chain was profiled in a study of cytomegalovirus exposure and HLA in healthy donors. As for the study in general: Early on, a data release was issued that held roughly 84 million unique TCRs from HLA-typed donors. Study-level results: When a later analysis was performed, an Asian-associated ancestry cluster reportedly had fewer N-insertions than the roughly 700-donor mean.

PCR amplification relied on 60 Vbeta primers (plus 13 Jbeta primers). The repertoire was sequenced with immunoSEQ multiplex PCR; TCRdb's copy has only in-frame clones and lacks some. Of approximately 260,000 clones listed, about 90% are singletons. Turning to this clone: Its antigen is undetermined.

Germline values: CDR1 LNHDA, CDR2 SQIVND (reference sequence). CDR3 length: 12 residues. Between the trimmed V and J ends, which lost 11 bases and 2 bases, there was a span of 13 bases. The chain has TRBV19 and TRBJ2-7; D call uncertain. The specimen was PBMCs. This TCR was sampled from a girl aged 2 to 10 in good health and CMV-seronegative. The DNA of the CDR3 is TGTGCCTGTTCCCAGAACCCCTACGAGCAGTACTTC. This encodes CACSQNPYEQYF.